In its sample, the clone carrying this T cell receptor (beta chain) was seen many times. TCRdb independently ran MiXCR on the multiplex PCR reads; one entry per CDR3 protein. The table includes some 100,000 distinct CDR3 sequences, over 20% detected once. This entry belongs to a study of breast tumors, draining lymph nodes, adjacent tissues. V lost 4 bases, J lost 4 bases, and 17 bases lay in between. Per germline, CDR1 SGHTS and CDR2 YDEGEE. The CDR3 consists of 15 residues. Axillary draining lymph nodes of breast cancer patients supplied the node samples. J is TRBJ1-2 and V is TRBV5-8; D may be TRBD1 (5 bases). The TCR originated in a female donor with breast cancer. Some clones in this sample may be carry-over from other donors' samples. Sequencing was done on a sample of axillary lymph node tissue. The CDR3 here is CASSGERGAGYGYTF. In DNA, the CDR3 is TGTGCCAGCAGCGGCGAGAGGGGCGCAGGCTATGGCTACACCTTC.